This TCR beta chain was found in a study of cytomegalovirus exposure and HLA in healthy donors. Germline CDR1 is SGHDT and CDR2 is YYEEEE. The CDR3 totals 15 residues. Trimming cost V 0 bases and J 3 bases, with 10 bases left between them. Amplification used 60 Vbeta primers and 13 Jbeta primers. Profiling relied on immunoSEQ multiplex PCR, and the TCRdb table lists in-frame clones only, not all of them. The sample records approximately 220,000 clones, over 65% being singletons. Input material: PBMCs. The chain combines TRBV5-6 with TRBJ1-5; tentative D call: TRBD1 (5 bases). The sequence derives from a man aged 35 to 55 in good health and CMV-seronegative. CDR3: CASSLAGDFNQPQHF. The CDR3 DNA follows: TGTGCCAGCAGCTTGGCTGGGGACTTCAATCAGCCCCAGCATTTT.